The T cell receptor beta chain under discussion was sequenced for a study of regulatory T cells in long-lasting Graves disease. As regards this clonotype: Its antigen is unknown.

CDR3-region Arm-PCR and iRepertoire HTBI primers produced the TCR beta libraries. Each CDR3 protein is one row after TCRdb ran MiXCR on the multiplex PCR reads. The sample yields about 440,000 distinct CDR3 sequences, about 15% seen once. Findings and caveats of the study: Persistent patients shared more public clonotypes (approximately 2,900) than new patients (966).

Time point meaning: newly diagnosed GD, antithyroid drugs for less than 3 months. RNA from PBMCs was the source of the TCR library. In addition, the sample was reused for a study of T cells in Graves' hyperthyroidism and ophthalmopathy.

This TCR was sampled from a woman aged 25 to 39 with Graves disease. The input for sequencing was peripheral blood mononuclear cells (PBMCs), taken at new diagnosis, from a patient treated with antithyroid drugs.

DNA of the CDR3: TGCGCCAGCAGTGCGGCGGGAGCCTATCCCGGGGAGCTGTTTTTT. Its protein is CASSAAGAYPGELFF. J is TRBJ2-2 and V is TRBV10-1; 7 nucleotides match TRBD2. CDR1 and CDR2 (germline): WNHNN, SYGVQD (reference sequence). This CDR3 contains 15 residues. The junction had 8 bases not matched to a gene; V was cut back by 4 bases and J by 6 bases.